Described below is a single T cell receptor beta chain sequence and its context. The CDR3 runs to 18 residues. Trimming pared 0 bases from V and 0 bases from J, leaving 15 bases between. Germline V lookup: CDR1 LGHNA, CDR2 YSLEER. This record belongs to a study of cytomegalovirus exposure and HLA in healthy donors. A multiplex PCR was run with 60 Vbeta primers and 13 Jbeta primers. The table came from immunoSEQ multiplex PCR; TCRdb's copy has only in-frame clones and leaves some out. The sample carries under 200,000 clones, about 72% recorded once. The sequence was obtained from a man aged 50 or older in good health and CMV-seropositive. Material for sequencing was PBMCs. The chain joins TRBV4-3 to TRBJ2-1, with D unresolved. CDR3 in DNA: TGCGCCAGCAGCCAAGACCCAGCGCAGCCCAGCTCCTACAATGAGCAGTTCTTC. It yields the protein CASSQDPAQPSSYNEQFF.